This TCR beta chain was documented in a study of PD-1 blockade in classical Hodgkin lymphoma. About this clone itself: Its target is not known.

The CDR3 totals 15 residues. Looked up from germline, CDR1 is MNHNS and CDR2 is SASEGT. V shed 0 bases, J shed 7 bases, and the junction held 9 bases outside the gene matches. Findings and limits, study-wide: By C4D1, diversity of CD4+ TCRs had risen significantly, whereas that of CD8+ TCRs had not. Reports indicated that newly diagnosed patients had lower baseline TCR diversity than healthy donors did. Baseline diversity in complete responders resembled that of newly diagnosed patients.

Following autologous stem cell transplantation, relapse occurred in every patient, and exposure to brentuximab vedotin varied. Measured with immunoSEQ multiplex PCR; TCRdb has only the in-frame clones, and not every one. The data contain tens of thousands of clones, roughly nine tenths of them singletons. Sequenced material: peripheral blood mononuclear cells (PBMCs), taken at baseline. The receptor's source is a human donor with classical Hodgkin lymphoma. The genes are TRBV6-1 and TRBJ2-7; 7 nucleotides align to TRBD1. CDR3 residues: CASSEAWAGGWEQYF. The CDR3 DNA follows: TGTGCCAGCAGTGAAGCATGGGCAGGGGGTTGGGAGCAGTACTTC.